This T cell receptor beta chain was captured in a study of blood T cell repertoires in COVID-19 (dated by TCRdb to 2018 to 2021). Some background on the complete study: Samples from collaborators originated in the United States, Italy and Spain and spanned both the acute and convalescent phases of COVID-19. The prospective study material was composed of cDNA or gDNA derived from T cells, B-cell-depleted T cells, or PBMCs. Subjects who had been exposed to COVID-19, were actively infected with it, or had recovered from it provided the deeply sampled blood TCRbeta repertoires that made up the dataset. A freely available public database, intended as a resource for researchers studying the immune response to SARS-CoV-2, is where the repertoires were released. Samples came from the ongoing ImmuneRACE study (first 160 participants) plus 1,254 subjects from 6 global collaborators. Nearly every sample came with metadata listing a de-identified subject ID, COVID-19 status, age in years and sex. Where HLA class I and class II types were available, the types were taken from metadata supplied by the sample provider, not from assay-based typing. What the study reported, not specific to this receptor: The quantity of clinical and demographic metadata differed by source and by participant and was supplied without curation.

TCRbeta CDR3 regions were amplified from genomic DNA using the immunoSEQ Assay, a bias-controlled multiplex PCR. The source study handled its data this way. The number of nucleated cells in each sample was estimated from the amplification of reference gene primers within the assay. Sequence reads were collapsed and filtered to measure the absolute abundance of every unique TCRbeta CDR3 rearrangement. For each sample, productive Simpson clonality was calculated by taking the square root of Simpson's diversity index across productive rearrangements. TCRdb re-hosts the immuneACCESS table, in-frame sequences only. Its copies lack some clones; in the studies checked, an unresolved V gene accounts for under half of them, and the cause for the rest is not known. Clonal size and the V and J genes are those of that table, whereas D and trimming came from the DNA. This sample comprises 200,000 to 250,000 clones, roughly 86% of them detected only once. Around 9.6% of the sample comes from the top ten.

At one collaborating source in Seattle, patients were enrolled during active infection and were followed longitudinally through the course of disease. The collaborating institutions used their own protocols to collect whole blood in K2EDTA tubes. For TCRbeta analysis, collaborators shipped samples in one of three forms: frozen whole blood, isolated PBMCs, or DNA extracted from either of those sample types. Trimming removed 7 bases from V and 12 bases from J; the gene matches leave 12 bases unexplained. The CDR3 runs 13 amino acids, cysteine and phenylalanine included. The CDR3 DNA has 39 bases and is translated from base 1. A remark on this clone: The specificity of this receptor is unknown. No much larger clonotype is one base removed from it; base qualities were not supplied.

The sequence was obtained from a woman aged 45-59 years with COVID-19, enrolled during active disease. The V and J segments used are TRBV12-3 or TRBV12-4 and TRBJ2-1, and 7 bases in between align with TRBD1. Sequencing input: peripheral blood. The CDR3 region: CASTPSPRDRQFF. In nucleotides, the sequence is TGTGCCAGCACACCCTCCCCCCGGGACAGGCAGTTCTTC.